The sequence of this T cell receptor (beta chain) was determined in a study of blood T cell repertoires in COVID-19. Study-wide background: Acute-phase and convalescent COVID-19 samples originated in the United States, Italy and Spain. PBMCs, B-cell-depleted T cells, or T cells were the source of the cDNA or gDNA that made up the material.

This clone was recorded a few times. The V segment lost 4 bases and the J segment 1 base; nucleotides outside the gene matches: 4. Germline V gives CDR1 KGHDR, CDR2 SFDVKD. This CDR3 is built from 15 residues. Per the authors' pipeline: Using reference gene primer amplification, nucleated cell counts were estimated. Libraries were prepared by immunoSEQ multiplex PCR; TCRdb keeps only in-frame clonotypes and omits some of them. D and trimming come from the DNA, and the V and J calls and clone size come from that table. This table holds approximately 160,000 clones, 84% found once. The sequenced material came from peripheral blood. The chain joins TRBV24-1 to TRBJ2-5; 8 bases align to TRBD1. The sequence came from a man aged 40-50 years who had recovered from COVID-19. The chain's CDR3 is CATSDTTGGQETQYF. The CDR3 DNA reads as TGTGCCACCAGTGACACCACAGGGGGCCAAGAGACCCAGTACTTC.